The 19 T cell receptor beta chains reported below all come from one sample, sequenced in a study of OX40 agonist ivuxolimab in advanced cancers. Assay used: immunoSEQ multiplex PCR; TCRdb lists only in-frame clones, some missing. The table includes about 85,000 clones, approximately 83% detected once. Here the sequenced sample was CD4+ or CD8+ T cells sorted from blood, taken in a trial of the OX40 agonist ivuxolimab. These receptors all come from an adult with an advanced solid tumor such as melanoma, head and neck, liver or kidney cancer.

As concerns this clone: Compared with germline, one end of the junction differs, possibly owing to a read error. The chain combines TRBV19 with TRBJ2-7; a possible D gene is TRBD2 (6 bases). Germline CDR1 is LNHDA and CDR2 is SQIVND (reference sequence). The CDR3 is 14 residues long. The CDR3 reads CASSTTSLSHEQYF. The CDR3 coding sequence is TGTGCCAGTAGTACCACTAGCCTCTCCCACGAGCAGTACTTC.

The chain is built from TRBV7-8 and TRBJ2-7; D tentatively reads TRBD1 or TRBD2 (6 bases each). CDR3 length equals 16 residues. In germline, CDR1 is SGHVS, CDR2 FQNEAQ. The V and J ends lost 3 bases and 7 bases respectively, with 22 bases between them. CDR3 region: CASSFFGTREIWEQYF. CDR3 nucleotide sequence: TGTGCCAGCAGCTTTTTCGGGACACGGGAGATTTGGGAGCAGTACTTC.

The chain joins TRBV5-8 to TRBJ1-3; D not certain. Trimming removed 3 bases from V and 3 bases from J, with 10 bases in between. This CDR3 spans 14 amino acids. Germline V gene sequence: CDR1 SGHTS, CDR2 YDEGEE. The CDR3 here is CASSSWESGNTIYF. DNA of the CDR3: TGTGCCAGCAGCTCCTGGGAAAGTGGAAACACCATATATTTT.

This clone was counted a single time. V gene TRBV6-5 combines with J gene TRBJ2-2; no reliable D call. V lost 2 bases and J 3 bases, leaving 10 bases between the germline ends. Per the germline V gene, CDR1 is MNHEY and CDR2 is SVGAGI. The CDR3 consists of 15 residues. The CDR3 nucleotides read TGTGCCAGCAGTTACGTCCCCCCGCACACCGGGGAGCTGTTTTTT. Translating it yields CASSYVPPHTGELFF.

This sequence joins TRBV7-2 and TRBJ1-1; TRBD1 matches at 9 bases. CDR1 is SGHTA, CDR2 FQGNSA, per germline. The length of the CDR3 is 16 residues. V lost 5 bases to trimming and J lost 1 base; unmatched junction nucleotides: 8. The CDR3 coding sequence is TGTGCCAGCAGCCCGAGGACAGGGGTCAAGAACACTGAAGCTTTCTTT. Protein: CASSPRTGVKNTEAFF.

This clone occurred a few times. This CDR3 reads CASSEERPQETQYF. The CDR3 nucleotides read TGTGCCAGCAGTGAAGAGAGACCCCAAGAGACCCAGTACTTC. V gene TRBV2 combines with J gene TRBJ2-5; D gene uncertain. This CDR3 is built from 14 residues. The germline V and J ends were trimmed by 1 base and 1 base, with 7 bases remaining between them. Looked up from germline, CDR1 is SNHLY and CDR2 is FYNNEI. Full variable domain (missing parts from reference TRBV2 and TRBJ2-5): EPEVTQTPSHQVTQMGQEVILRCVPISNHLYFYWYRQILGQKVEFLVSFYNNEISEKSEIFDDQFSVERPDGSNFTLKIRSTKLEDSAMYFCASSEERPQETQYFGPGTRLLVL.

The gene calls are TRBV9 and TRBJ1-1; D call uncertain. V lost 0 bases, J lost 3 bases, and 9 bases lay in between. Germline-derived CDR1 and CDR2 are SGDLS and YYNGEE. This CDR3 comprises 14 residues. The CDR3 sequence: CASSVGGGDTEAFF. In DNA form, the CDR3 reads TGTGCCAGCAGCGTAGGAGGTGGGGACACTGAAGCTTTCTTT. Full variable domain (rest looked up from reference TRBV9 and TRBJ1-1): DSGVTQTPKHLITATGQRVTLRCSPRSGDLSVYWYQQSLDQGLQFLIQYYNGEERAKGNILERFSAQQFPDLHSELNLSSLELGDSALYFCASSVGGGDTEAFFGQGTRLTVV.

The chain links TRBV19 to TRBJ1-3; D call uncertain. This CDR3 is built from 14 residues. Looked up from germline, CDR1 is LNHDA and CDR2 is SQIVND (reference sequence). V shed 5 bases and J shed 0 bases, with 8 bases lying between them. CDR3 coding DNA: TGTGCCAGTAGTTCTCAGATCTCTGGAAACACCATATATTTT. This sequence encodes CASSSQISGNTIYF.

V and J are TRBV19 and TRBJ2-3; possible D gene TRBD1, 6 bases. Germline assignment: CDR1 LNHDA and CDR2 SQIVND (reference sequence). V gave up 3 bases and J gave up 3 bases, with 16 bases separating them. The CDR3 runs 16 residues. The CDR3 loop is CASSIGQLGGTDTQYF. For the CDR3, the DNA is TGTGCCAGTAGTATCGGACAGTTGGGCGGGACAGATACGCAGTATTTT.

Turning to this clone: This sample includes further DNA sequences coding for the same CDR3. V and J are TRBV29-1 and TRBJ1-5; a possible D gene is TRBD1 (5 bases). The CDR3 sequence is 14 residues long. V lost 4 bases, J lost 4 bases, and 14 bases lay in between. Germline CDR1 reads SQVTM; CDR2 reads ANQGSEA. CDR3 sequence (DNA): TGCAGCGTTGGGGGGACGGGACTTAATCAGCCCCAGCATTTT. Translating it yields CSVGGTGLNQPQHF.

In this sample, this clone turned up once. One end of the junction fails to match germline, which may point to a read error. This sequence joins TRBV2 and TRBJ2-3, with 7 bases aligning to TRBD1. This CDR3 comprises 11 residues. The germline V gene has CDR1 SNHLY and CDR2 FYNNEI. CDR3 protein: CASSVRDSEGF. Here the CDR3 DNA reads TGTGCCAGCAGTGTACGGGACAGTGAAGGTTTT. Filled out from reference TRBV2 and TRBJ2-3, the complete variable domain reads EPEVTQTPSHQVTQMGQEVILRCVPISNHLYFYWYRQILGQKVEFLVSFYNNEISEKSEIFDDQFSVERPDGSNFTLKIRSTKLEDSAMYFCASSVRDSEGFGPGTRLTVL.

This chain joins TRBV5-4 and TRBJ2-5; D is ambiguous. V was clipped by 3 bases and J by 0 bases, with 9 bases between them. This CDR3 has 14 amino acids. Germline V lookup: CDR1 SGHNT, CDR2 YYREEE (reference sequence). The CDR3: CASSSGGYQETQYF. In DNA, the CDR3 is TGTGCCAGCAGCTCGGGTGGGTACCAAGAGACCCAGTACTTC.

The chain recombines TRBV6-6 with TRBJ1-1; tentatively, D is TRBD1 (5 bases). Germline CDR1 and CDR2: MNHNY and SVGAGI (reference sequence). The CDR3 extends over 14 amino acids. The V end lost 6 bases, the J end lost 1 base, and 12 bases lay between the germline ends. CDR3 residues: CASSPTGGNTEAFF. CDR3 DNA sequence: TGTGCCAGCAGCCCGACGGGGGGGAACACTGAAGCTTTCTTT.

The J gene is TRBJ1-1, the V gene TRBV5-5; D gene unclear. This CDR3 has 14 residues. Germline V gene data show CDR1 as SGHKS and CDR2 as YYEKEE (reference sequence). V was clipped by 5 bases and J by 0 bases, with 11 bases between them. The chain's CDR3 is CASRIGPLNTEAFF. The DNA for the CDR3 is TGTGCCAGCAGAATTGGACCGCTGAACACTGAAGCTTTCTTT.

V and J are TRBV27 and TRBJ2-3; the match to TRBD2 covers 12 bases. The length of the CDR3 is 17 residues. CDR1 is MNHEY, CDR2 SMNVEV, per germline (reference sequence). The trim removed 8 bases at V and 4 bases at J, leaving 13 bases unmatched. CDR3 residues: CASRQSGTSGWADTQYF. The DNA of the CDR3 is TGTGCCAGCCGACAATCCGGGACTAGCGGGTGGGCAGATACGCAGTATTTT.

The genes are TRBV4-3 and TRBJ1-1; tentative D call: TRBD1 (5 bases). This CDR3 region has 13 residues. CDR1 and CDR2 (germline): LGHNA, YSLEER. The V end was cut by 4 bases, the J end by 7 bases, with 13 bases between. The CDR3, as DNA: TGCGCCAGCAGCCCCAAAGGGGTGGTTGAAGCTTTCTTT. It translates to CASSPKGVVEAFF.

The gene calls are TRBV7-9 and TRBJ2-4, with 7 bases lining up with TRBD1. Germline CDR1 reads SEHNR; CDR2 reads FQNEAQ (reference sequence). V dropped 6 bases and J dropped 7; count of bases not matched to a gene: 9. This CDR3 has 14 amino acids. CDR3 residues: CASRPLQQGNIQYF. CDR3 bases: TGTGCCAGCAGGCCCCTACAACAGGGGAACATTCAGTACTTC.

The chain couples TRBV11-2 to TRBJ1-1; D unresolved. From germline, CDR1 is SGHAT and CDR2 FQNNGV. The CDR3 is made up of 12 amino acids. Deletions cut 0 bases from V and 7 bases from J, with 6 bases between. The CDR3, as DNA: TGTGCCAGCAGCTTAGACGTCTTTGAAGCTTTCTTT. Translated: CASSLDVFEAFF.

The CDR3, as DNA: TGCGCCAGCAGCTTGGCCGGTGGCAGCCAAGAGACCCAGTACTTC. It specifies CASSLAGGSQETQYF. The chain uses TRBV5-1 and TRBJ2-5; D is unclear. The V and J ends lost 0 bases and 1 base respectively, with 10 bases between them. CDR3 length: 15 amino acids. Germline loops: CDR1 SGHRS, CDR2 YFSETQ.